One sample yielded the 24 T cell receptor beta chains listed below, sequenced in a study of blood T cells in healthy people across ages. Through a sample-barcoded 5' primer and a J-beta primer mix, a second PCR was run for roughly 7 to 12 cycles. TCRdb re-analysed the 5' RACE reads in MiXCR, keeping a single row per CDR3 protein. The sample records some 760,000 distinct CDR3 sequences, more than 20% being singletons. A further study also used this sample, focusing on T cells of mothers and their children.

Sequenced input: blood. The receptor set was obtained from a boy aged 10-17 years in good health.

This clonotype came up many times. This sequence joins TRBV11-2 and TRBJ1-1, with D maybe TRBD1 (6 bases). The CDR3 is made up of 13 amino acids. V was clipped by 0 bases and J by 7 bases, with 9 bases between them. The germline gives CDR1 SGHAT, CDR2 FQNNGV. The chain's CDR3 is CASSLEGAVEAFF. Written as DNA, the CDR3 is TGTGCCAGCAGCTTAGAGGGGGCGGTTGAAGCTTTCTTT.

This clonotype was detected a few times. V and J are TRBV25-1 and TRBJ1-1; no reliable D call. This CDR3 comprises 13 residues. The V gene lost 3 bases and the J gene lost 5 bases, with 10 bases spanning the gap. CDR1 MGHDK and CDR2 SYGVNS come from the germline V gene. The CDR3 DNA reads as TGTGCCAGCAGTGATTCTGACAAGACTGAAGCTTTCTTT. Translated: CASSDSDKTEAFF.

The genes are TRBV6-1 and TRBJ2-6; no firm D call. V lost 3 bases, J lost 2 bases, and 8 bases lay in between. The CDR3 contains 15 residues. Germline CDR1 MNHNS, CDR2 SASEGT. CDR3 sequence reads: CASSEVPPGANVLTF. CDR3 nucleotides: TGTGCCAGCAGTGAGGTTCCACCTGGGGCCAACGTCCTGACTTTC.

This sequence joins TRBV5-5 and TRBJ2-1, with a possible D match to TRBD1 (6 bases). The CDR3 covers 16 residues. V dropped 5 bases and J dropped 0 bases, with 15 bases sitting between them. Germline CDR1 is SGHKS and CDR2 is YYEKEE (reference sequence). The CDR3 loop is CASSPRTDPSYNEQFF. CDR3 nucleotide sequence: TGTGCCAGCAGTCCTCGGACAGACCCCTCCTACAATGAGCAGTTCTTC.

This chain joins TRBV20-1 and TRBJ2-3; 10 nucleotides match TRBD2. The CDR3 contains 14 residues. Germline V gene sequence: CDR1 DFQATT, CDR2 SNEGSKA (reference sequence). V was pared by 6 bases and J by 4 bases, with 7 bases of the junction left unmatched. CDR3 loop: CSAHPSGRADTQYF. CDR3 DNA: TGCAGTGCGCATCCTAGCGGGAGAGCAGATACGCAGTATTTT.

In DNA, the CDR3 is TGCAGCGTCCAGGGGACAGGGGGCTCTGGAAACACCATATATTTT. Amino acid sequence: CSVQGTGGSGNTIYF. The chain joins TRBV29-1 to TRBJ1-3; 11 bases fit TRBD1. V dropped 6 bases and J dropped 0; count of bases not matched to a gene: 4. The CDR3 runs 15 residues. Germline-derived CDR1 and CDR2 are SQVTM and ANQGSEA.

This clonotype came up a few times. The junction shows a germline mismatch at one end, possibly a read error. The genes are TRBV7-7 and TRBJ2-5, with D tentatively TRBD2 (5 bases). The J call may not be correct, given that the DNA end is closer to TRBJ2-7. Germline lookup yields CDR1 SSHAT and CDR2 FNYEAQ (reference sequence). The CDR3 spans 15 residues. The CDR3 coding sequence is TGTGCTAGCAGCTTCCCCGCGGGTACCTCCTACGAGCAGTACTTC. The encoded protein is CASSFPAGTSYEQYF.

This clonotype was seen a handful of times. The V gene is TRBV4-1, the J gene TRBJ1-1; a possible D gene is TRBD1 (5 bases). The CDR3 sequence is 14 residues long. V lost 4 bases and J lost 5, with 14 bases in between. The germline V gene encodes CDR1 MGHRA and CDR2 YSYEKL. CDR3 sequence: CASSPWPGGTEAFF. The DNA for the CDR3 is TGCGCCAGCAGCCCGTGGCCGGGGGGGACTGAAGCTTTCTTT.

The chain recombines TRBV24-1 with TRBJ1-2; maybe TRBD1 (5 bases). CDR1 and CDR2 (germline): KGHDR, SFDVKD. The V gene lost 6 bases and the J gene lost 3 bases, with 13 bases spanning the gap. The CDR3 runs to 14 residues. The CDR3 DNA sequence: TGTGCCACCAGTCCCCGGGACCGATACTATGGCTACACCTTC. It yields the protein CATSPRDRYYGYTF.

This clonotype was seen only once. The rearrangement links TRBV13 to TRBJ1-3; perhaps TRBD1 as D (6 bases). Germline-derived CDR1 and CDR2 are PRHDT and FYEKMQ (reference sequence). This CDR3 is built from 14 residues. V was pared by 3 bases and J by 6 bases, with 12 bases between. CDR3 nucleotide sequence: TGTGCCAGCAGCTTTAGACAGGCGGAAAACACCATATATTTT. Encoded protein: CASSFRQAENTIYF. Supplemented by reference TRBV13 and TRBJ1-3, the full variable domain reads AAGVIQSPRHLIKEKRETATLKCYPIPRHDTVYWYQQGPGQDPQFLISFYEKMQSDKGSIPDRFSAQQFSDYHSELNMSSLELGDSALYFCASSFRQAENTIYFGEGSWLTVV.

A few counts support this clonotype. The chain has TRBV2 and TRBJ1-4; D remains unclear. The CDR3 has 14 amino acids. The germline gives CDR1 SNHLY, CDR2 FYNNEI. The V end was cut by 2 bases, the J end by 5 bases, with 9 bases between. Here the CDR3 reads CASSEWQENEKLFF. DNA of the CDR3: TGTGCCAGCAGTGAATGGCAGGAGAATGAAAAACTGTTTTTT.

This chain uses TRBV20-1 with TRBJ2-4; TRBD2 is a possible D gene (6 bases). The CDR3 sequence is 14 residues long. Germline loops: CDR1 DFQATT, CDR2 SNEGSKA (reference sequence). The V end was cut by 6 bases, the J end by 3 bases, with 15 bases between. Written as DNA, the CDR3 is TGCAGTGCCGTCGGAGGGAGCGTCAAAAACATTCAGTACTTC. Protein: CSAVGGSVKNIQYF.

The V gene is TRBV6-1, the J gene TRBJ2-1, with TRBD1 matching 9 bases. The germline gives CDR1 MNHNS, CDR2 SASEGT. Trimming took 5 bases from V and 6 from J; bases not matched to a gene: 11. CDR3 length: 16 residues. The CDR3 spells CASSSGQGRGSNEQFF. In DNA, the CDR3 is TGTGCCAGCAGTTCCGGACAGGGGCGCGGTAGCAATGAGCAGTTCTTC.

The chain combines TRBV3-1 with TRBJ1-2; TRBD1 matches at 7 bases. This CDR3 spans 14 amino acids. The germline CDR1 and CDR2 sequences are LGHDT and YNNKEL (reference sequence). V shed 0 bases and J 8 bases; nucleotides not matched to a gene: 6. CDR3 in DNA: TGTGCCAGCAGCCAAGACTCAGGGGGTAGGGGCTACACCTTC. This translates into CASSQDSGGRGYTF.

The chain is built from TRBV4-2 and TRBJ2-1, with D maybe TRBD2 (5 bases). CDR3 length: 17 amino acids. The V gene's germline CDR1 is LGHNA and CDR2 YNFKEQ. With 1 base removed from V and 1 base from J, the gap between germline ends came to 14 bases. The CDR3 coding sequence is TGTGCCAGCAGCCAAGGTTTCCTTGGGGAGTCCTACAATGAGCAGTTCTTC. The encoded protein is CASSQGFLGESYNEQFF.

This clonotype was counted a few times. The DNA of the CDR3 is TGTGCCAGCAGCTTAACTAGCGGGAGTCTCGAGCAGTACTTC. This sequence encodes CASSLTSGSLEQYF. The rearrangement links TRBV7-8 to TRBJ2-7; 11 bases align to TRBD2. Trimming at V came to 2 bases and at J to 6 bases, leaving 3 bases not matched to a gene. CDR1 SGHVS and CDR2 FQNEAQ come from the germline V gene. The CDR3 has 14 amino acids.

Worth noting for this clonotype: One end of the junction is discordant with germline, which a read error may explain. The CDR3 reads CASSPRQGTGELFF. CDR3 coding DNA: TGTGCTAGCAGCCCCAGACAGGGGACCGGGGAGCTGTTTTTT. V is TRBV7-7 and J is TRBJ2-2; 8 bases are a match to TRBD1. This CDR3 is built from 14 residues. Per germline, CDR1 SSHAT and CDR2 FNYEAQ (reference sequence).

This clonotype was observed a handful of times. The chain employs TRBV28 and TRBJ2-1, with 14 bases aligning to TRBD2. Losses at the gene ends were 5 bases for V and 6 bases for J; bases not matched to a gene: 3. CDR1 and CDR2 (germline): MDHEN, SYDVKM. The CDR3 consists of 15 residues. The CDR3 region is CASSVGLAGVNEQFF. CDR3 nucleotide sequence: TGTGCCAGCAGTGTGGGACTAGCGGGGGTCAATGAGCAGTTCTTC.

The V gene is TRBV2, the J gene TRBJ1-4; TRBD1 matches 7 bases. Trimming removed 6 bases from V and 5 bases from J; junction bases left unmatched: 9. Germline CDR1 and CDR2: SNHLY and FYNNEI. This CDR3 is 15 amino acids long. Written as DNA, the CDR3 is TGTGCCAGCAGGGCCCGGGACAGCCAGAATGAAAAACTGTTTTTT. This gives the protein CASRARDSQNEKLFF. Full variable domain (rest looked up from reference TRBV2 and TRBJ1-4): EPEVTQTPSHQVTQMGQEVILRCVPISNHLYFYWYRQILGQKVEFLVSFYNNEISEKSEIFDDQFSVERPDGSNFTLKIRSTKLEDSAMYFCASRARDSQNEKLFFGSGTQLSVL.

This clonotype has just one count. The rearrangement links TRBV20-1 to TRBJ2-5; weak D call: TRBD2 (5 bases). The J call is in doubt because the DNA end fits TRBJ2-1 better. The CDR3 contains 14 residues. Germline V gene lookup returns CDR1 DFQATT and CDR2 SNEGSKA (reference sequence). The CDR3 DNA is TGCAGTGCTAGCCGTAACGTAGGAGGTAATGAGCAGTTCTTC. Translating it yields CSASRNVGGNEQFF.

The gene calls are TRBV3-1 and TRBJ2-1; weak D call: TRBD2 (6 bases). This CDR3 contains 15 residues. Looked up from germline, CDR1 is LGHDT and CDR2 is YNNKEL (reference sequence). V lost 0 bases, J lost 7 bases, and 13 bases lay in between. CDR3 loop: CASSQDRGWGNEQFF. The CDR3 nucleotides read TGTGCCAGCAGCCAAGACCGGGGGTGGGGAAATGAGCAGTTCTTC.

This clonotype was found a few times. The junction and the germline gene differ at one end; a read error may be behind it. The chain recombines TRBV25-1 with TRBJ1-4; TRBD1 matches 10 bases. The CDR3 covers 13 residues. CDR1 MGHDK and CDR2 SYGVNS come from the germline V gene. CDR3 protein: CASSARDRGSRRF. The DNA of the CDR3 is TGTGCCAGCAGTGCAAGGGACAGGGGCTCTCGCAGATTT.

This clonotype was observed a single time. The chain has TRBV20-1 and TRBJ2-5; TRBD2 is a possible D gene (5 bases). This CDR3 contains 12 residues. Trimming removed 5 bases from V and 5 bases from J, with 12 bases in between. The germline CDR1 and CDR2 sequences are DFQATT and SNEGSKA (reference sequence). CDR3 sequence: CSAGEGTETQYF. CDR3 sequence (DNA): TGCAGTGCTGGCGAGGGCACGGAGACCCAGTACTTC.

V gene TRBV10-3 combines with J gene TRBJ2-5; 8 nucleotides agree with TRBD2. This CDR3 has 15 residues. J was trimmed by 3 bases and V by 3 bases; bases with no gene match: 6. Germline values: CDR1 ENHRY, CDR2 SYGVKD. The CDR3 region has the DNA TGTGCCATCAGTGAACGCGGGGGGATAGAAGAGACCCAGTACTTC. It codes for CAISERGGIEETQYF.